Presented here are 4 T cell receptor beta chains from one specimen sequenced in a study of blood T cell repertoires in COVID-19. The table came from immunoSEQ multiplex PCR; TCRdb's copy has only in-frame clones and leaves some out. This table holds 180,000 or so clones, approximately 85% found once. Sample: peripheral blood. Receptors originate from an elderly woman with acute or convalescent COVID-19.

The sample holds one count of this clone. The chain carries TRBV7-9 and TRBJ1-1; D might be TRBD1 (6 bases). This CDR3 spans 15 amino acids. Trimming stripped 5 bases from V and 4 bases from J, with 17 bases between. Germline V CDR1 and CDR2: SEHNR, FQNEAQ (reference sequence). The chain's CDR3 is CASSLQGMVVTEAFF. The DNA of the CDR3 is TGTGCCAGCAGCCTACAGGGAATGGTGGTCACTGAAGCTTTCTTT.

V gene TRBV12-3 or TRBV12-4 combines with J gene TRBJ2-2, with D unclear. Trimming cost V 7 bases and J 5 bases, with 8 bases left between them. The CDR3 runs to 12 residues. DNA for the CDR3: TGTGCCAGCAAGGCCGGGACCGGGGAGCTGTTTTTT. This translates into CASKAGTGELFF.

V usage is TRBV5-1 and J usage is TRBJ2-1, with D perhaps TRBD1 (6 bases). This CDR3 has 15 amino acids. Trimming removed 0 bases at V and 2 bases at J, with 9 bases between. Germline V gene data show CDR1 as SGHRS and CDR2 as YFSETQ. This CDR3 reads CASSLVGGPYNEQFF. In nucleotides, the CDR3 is TGCGCCAGCAGCTTGGTAGGGGGTCCCTACAATGAGCAGTTCTTC.

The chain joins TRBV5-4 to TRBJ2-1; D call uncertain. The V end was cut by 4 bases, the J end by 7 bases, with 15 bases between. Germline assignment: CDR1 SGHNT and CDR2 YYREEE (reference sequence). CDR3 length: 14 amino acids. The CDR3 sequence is CASSRKVGPNEQFF. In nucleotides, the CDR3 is TGTGCCAGCAGCCGGAAAGTGGGCCCAAATGAGCAGTTCTTC.